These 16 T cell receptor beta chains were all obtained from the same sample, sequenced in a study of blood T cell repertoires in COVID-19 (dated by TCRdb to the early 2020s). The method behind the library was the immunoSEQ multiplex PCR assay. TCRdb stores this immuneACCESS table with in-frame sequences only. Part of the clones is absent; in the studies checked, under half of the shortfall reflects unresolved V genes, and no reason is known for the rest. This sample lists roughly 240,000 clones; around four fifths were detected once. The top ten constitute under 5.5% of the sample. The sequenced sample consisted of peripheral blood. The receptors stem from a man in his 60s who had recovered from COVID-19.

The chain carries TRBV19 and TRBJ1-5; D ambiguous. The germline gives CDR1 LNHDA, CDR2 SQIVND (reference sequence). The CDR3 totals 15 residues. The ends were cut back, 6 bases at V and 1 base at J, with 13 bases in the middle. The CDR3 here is CASSTEIGSNQPQHF. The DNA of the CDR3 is TGTGCCAGTAGCACTGAAATCGGGAGCAATCAGCCCCAGCATTTT.

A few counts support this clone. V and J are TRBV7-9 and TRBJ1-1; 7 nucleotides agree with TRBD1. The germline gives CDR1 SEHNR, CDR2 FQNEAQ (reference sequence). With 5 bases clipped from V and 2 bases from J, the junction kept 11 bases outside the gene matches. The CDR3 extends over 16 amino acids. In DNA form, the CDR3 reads TGTGCCAGCAGCCCCCCCCTCAGACAGGGCAACACTGAAGCTTTCTTT. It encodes CASSPPLRQGNTEAFF. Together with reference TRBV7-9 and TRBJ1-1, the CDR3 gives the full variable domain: DTGVSQNPRHKITKRGQNVTFRCDPISEHNRLYWYRQTLGQGPEFLTYFQNEAQLEKSRLLSDRFSAERPKGSFSTLEIQRTEQGDSAMYLCASSPPLRQGNTEAFFGQGTRLTVV.

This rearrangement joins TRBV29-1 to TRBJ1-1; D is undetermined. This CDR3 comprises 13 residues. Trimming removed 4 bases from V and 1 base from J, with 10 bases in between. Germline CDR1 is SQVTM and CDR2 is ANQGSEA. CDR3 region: CSVGGPPNTEAFF. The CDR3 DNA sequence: TGCAGCGTTGGCGGTCCCCCGAACACTGAAGCTTTCTTT.

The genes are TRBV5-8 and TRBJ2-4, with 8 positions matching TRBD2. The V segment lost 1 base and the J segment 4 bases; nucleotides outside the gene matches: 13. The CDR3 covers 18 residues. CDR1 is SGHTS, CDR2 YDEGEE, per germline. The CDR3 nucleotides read TGTGCCAGCAGCTTGTACCCAGGTAGCGGGACCGAAAAAAACATTCAGTACTTC. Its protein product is CASSLYPGSGTEKNIQYF.

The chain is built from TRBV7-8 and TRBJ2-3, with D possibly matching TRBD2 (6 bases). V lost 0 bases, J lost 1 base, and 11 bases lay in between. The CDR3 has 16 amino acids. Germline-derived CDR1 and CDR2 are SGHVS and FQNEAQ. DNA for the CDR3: TGTGCCAGCAGCTTAGCGAGGGGACTGCGCACAGATACGCAGTATTTT. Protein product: CASSLARGLRTDTQYF.

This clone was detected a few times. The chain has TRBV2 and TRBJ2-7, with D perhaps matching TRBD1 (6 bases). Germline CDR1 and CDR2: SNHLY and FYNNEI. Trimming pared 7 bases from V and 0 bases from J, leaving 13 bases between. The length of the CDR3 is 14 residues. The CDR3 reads CASTFQGSSYEQYF. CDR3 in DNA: TGTGCCAGCACGTTCCAGGGGAGCTCCTACGAGCAGTACTTC.

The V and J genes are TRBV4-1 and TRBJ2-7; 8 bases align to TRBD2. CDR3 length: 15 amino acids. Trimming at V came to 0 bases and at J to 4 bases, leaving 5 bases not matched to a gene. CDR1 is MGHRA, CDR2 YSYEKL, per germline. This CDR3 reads CASSQENGRGYEQYF. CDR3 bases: TGCGCCAGCAGCCAAGAGAACGGGAGGGGGTACGAGCAGTACTTC.

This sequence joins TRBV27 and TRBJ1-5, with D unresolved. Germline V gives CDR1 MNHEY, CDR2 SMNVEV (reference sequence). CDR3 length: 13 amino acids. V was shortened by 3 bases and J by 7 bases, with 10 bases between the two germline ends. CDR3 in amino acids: CASSLSGSQPQHF. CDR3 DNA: TGTGCCAGCAGTTTGAGTGGGAGCCAGCCCCAGCATTTT.

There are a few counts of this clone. The CDR3 DNA reads as TGTGCCAGCAGCGTAACAGATACGCAGTATTTT. Translation gives CASSVTDTQYF. The chain carries TRBV2 and TRBJ2-3; D is ambiguous. Germline loops: CDR1 SNHLY, CDR2 FYNNEI. Deletions cut 6 bases from V and 3 bases from J, with 4 bases between. The CDR3 length is 11 residues. Together with reference TRBV2 and TRBJ2-3, the CDR3 gives the full variable domain: EPEVTQTPSHQVTQMGQEVILRCVPISNHLYFYWYRQILGQKVEFLVSFYNNEISEKSEIFDDQFSVERPDGSNFTLKIRSTKLEDSAMYFCASSVTDTQYFGPGTRLTVL.

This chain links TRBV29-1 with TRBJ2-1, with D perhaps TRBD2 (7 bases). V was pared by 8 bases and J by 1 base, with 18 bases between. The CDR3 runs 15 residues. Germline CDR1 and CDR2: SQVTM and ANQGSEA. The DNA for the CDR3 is TGCAGCTTTACACAGGGCGGGAGATCCTACAATGAGCAGTTCTTC. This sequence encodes CSFTQGGRSYNEQFF.

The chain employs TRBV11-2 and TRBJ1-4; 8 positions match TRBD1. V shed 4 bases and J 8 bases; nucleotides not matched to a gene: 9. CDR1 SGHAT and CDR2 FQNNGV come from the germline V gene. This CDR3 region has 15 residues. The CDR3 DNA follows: TGTGCCAGCAGCTCGGACAGGGTCGGGCCGGAAAAACTGTTTTTT. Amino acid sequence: CASSSDRVGPEKLFF.

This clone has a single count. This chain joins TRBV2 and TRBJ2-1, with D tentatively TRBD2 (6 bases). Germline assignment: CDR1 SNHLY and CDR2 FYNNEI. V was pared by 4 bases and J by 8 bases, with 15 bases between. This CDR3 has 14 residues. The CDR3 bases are TGTGCCAGCAGTGGGGGGACTTTTGTGGATGAGCAGTTCTTC. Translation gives CASSGGTFVDEQFF.

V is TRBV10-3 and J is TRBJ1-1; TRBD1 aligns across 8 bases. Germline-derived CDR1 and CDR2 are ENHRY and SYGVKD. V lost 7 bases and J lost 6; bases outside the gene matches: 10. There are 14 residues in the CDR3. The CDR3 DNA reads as TGTGCCATCAAACCACAGGGGGGACGGGCTGAAGCTTTCTTT. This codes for CAIKPQGGRAEAFF.

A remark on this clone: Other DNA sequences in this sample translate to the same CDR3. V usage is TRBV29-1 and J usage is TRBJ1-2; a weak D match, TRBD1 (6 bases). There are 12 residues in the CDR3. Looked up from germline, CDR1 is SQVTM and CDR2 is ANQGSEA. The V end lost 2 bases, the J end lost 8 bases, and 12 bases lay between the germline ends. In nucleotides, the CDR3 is TGCAGCGTTGAAACAGGGCCAGAGGGCTACACCTTC. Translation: CSVETGPEGYTF.

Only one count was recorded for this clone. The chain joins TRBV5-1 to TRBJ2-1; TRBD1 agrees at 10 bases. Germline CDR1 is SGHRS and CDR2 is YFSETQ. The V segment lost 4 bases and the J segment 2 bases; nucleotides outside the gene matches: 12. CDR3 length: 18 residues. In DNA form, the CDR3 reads TGCGCCAGCAGCCTGGGTGGTTTAGGGACAGGGGCCTACAATGAGCAGTTCTTC. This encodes CASSLGGLGTGAYNEQFF.

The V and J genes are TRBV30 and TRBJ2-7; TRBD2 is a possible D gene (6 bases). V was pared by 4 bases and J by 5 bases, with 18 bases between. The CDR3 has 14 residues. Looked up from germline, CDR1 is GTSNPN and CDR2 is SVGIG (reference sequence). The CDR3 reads CAWTLGRGIHEQYF. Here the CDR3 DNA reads TGTGCCTGGACCCTCGGCCGGGGGATCCACGAGCAGTACTTC.